This T cell receptor (beta chain) was obtained from a study of cytomegalovirus exposure and HLA in healthy donors. The overall study: The Caucasian-associated ancestry cluster contained 65% to 85% of the approximately 390 genotyped donors.

PCR primers comprised 60 Vbeta and 13 Jbeta primers. Assay: immunoSEQ multiplex PCR; the TCRdb copy retains only in-frame clones and omits some. The sample lists 150,000 or so clones; roughly 74% were seen once. In regard to this clone: Its antigen is not identified.

The CDR3 totals 13 residues. V was shortened by 5 bases and J by 4 bases, with 10 bases between the two germline ends. The germline V gene encodes CDR1 SGDLS and CDR2 YYNGEE. General study results and limits: A later analysis, which compared TCR beta chains of equal frequency, found the HLA-associated ones more clonally expanded. The classifier was said to identify cytomegalovirus status with high specificity and sensitivity. Rare TCR sequences dominated, though some public TCRs recurred in many donors.

Sequencing was performed on PBMCs. This chain connects TRBV9 to TRBJ1-3; the D is unclear. The clonotype comes from a man aged 18 to 30 in good health and CMV-seropositive. CDR3 sequence reads: CASRPLGGNTIYF. CDR3 nucleotide sequence: TGTGCCAGCAGACCCCTAGGCGGAAACACCATATATTTT.